This is a list of T cell receptor beta chains from one sample in a study of blood T cells in healthy people across ages. TCRdb re-analysed the 5' RACE reads in MiXCR, keeping a single row per CDR3 protein. The table has hundreds of thousands of distinct CDR3 sequences, roughly 31% seen once; the top ten hold approximately 14%. Input material: blood. These receptors were taken from a woman of 80 years or more in good health. Both conserved end residues are part of each CDR3. The D gene is left open where the match is weak. Rows give clone size only sometimes, using once, few, many, or a class for an expanded clone.

len: 15; d_gene: -; j_gene: TRBJ2-3; abundance: many; v_gene: TRBV12-3/TRBV12-4; CDR3aa: CASSFWGRRTDTQYF; CDR3nt: TGTGCCAGCAGTTTTTGGGGGCGCCGCACAGATACGCAGTATTTT
len: 13; d_gene: -; j_gene: TRBJ1-2; abundance: few; v_gene: TRBV5-1; CDR3aa: CASGLAGSYGYTF; CDR3nt: TGCGCCAGCGGCTTGGCGGGGAGCTATGGCTACACCTTC
len: 14; d_gene: -; j_gene: TRBJ2-5; abundance: many; v_gene: TRBV6-2/TRBV6-3; CDR3aa: CASSYSGGRKTQYF; CDR3nt: TGTGCCAGCAGTTACTCAGGGGGACGAAAGACCCAGTACTTC
len: 14; d_gene: -; j_gene: TRBJ1-2; abundance: many; v_gene: TRBV6-1; CDR3aa: CASSPPGVYYGYTF; CDR3nt: TGTGCCAGCAGTCCGCCAGGGGTTTACTATGGCTACACCTTC
len: 15; d_gene: -; j_gene: TRBJ1-4; abundance: -; v_gene: TRBV6-4; CDR3aa: CADRDAKYGGEKLFF; CDR3nt: TGTGCCGACCGGGACGCCAAGTATGGGGGTGAAAAACTGTTTTTT
len: 17; d_gene: -; j_gene: TRBJ2-5; abundance: -; v_gene: TRBV5-1; CDR3aa: CASSLAGSPGYQETQYF; CDR3nt: TGCGCCAGCAGCTTGGCCGGGTCCCCGGGGTACCAAGAGACCCAGTACTTC
len: 15; d_gene: TRBD2; j_gene: TRBJ2-3; abundance: few; v_gene: TRBV7-2; CDR3aa: CASIALAGGRDTQYF; CDR3nt: TGTGCCAGCATAGCGCTAGCGGGGGGGCGAGATACGCAGTATTTT
len: 14; d_gene: -; j_gene: TRBJ2-1; abundance: -; v_gene: TRBV18; CDR3aa: CASSPSTNYNEQFF; CDR3nt: TGTGCCAGCTCACCCTCGACTAACTACAATGAGCAGTTCTTC
len: 14; d_gene: -; j_gene: TRBJ1-6; abundance: few; v_gene: TRBV5-1; CDR3aa: CASSLGDHNSPLHF; CDR3nt: TGCGCCAGCAGCTTGGGGGACCATAATTCACCCCTCCACTTT
len: 13; d_gene: TRBD1; j_gene: TRBJ1-4; abundance: few; v_gene: TRBV10-1; CDR3aa: CASLTGVGRKLFF; CDR3nt: TGCGCCAGCCTCACAGGGGTCGGGAGAAAACTGTTTTTT
len: 14; d_gene: TRBD1; j_gene: TRBJ2-3; abundance: many; v_gene: TRBV12-3/TRBV12-4; CDR3aa: CASSPRTGADTQYF; CDR3nt: TGTGCCAGCAGCCCCCGGACAGGGGCAGATACGCAGTATTTT
len: 14; d_gene: TRBD1; j_gene: TRBJ1-2; abundance: many; v_gene: TRBV9; CDR3aa: CASSVTGGAGGYTF; CDR3nt: TGTGCCAGCAGTGTGACAGGGGGCGCGGGTGGCTACACCTTC
len: 14; d_gene: -; j_gene: TRBJ2-5; abundance: many; v_gene: TRBV28; CDR3aa: CASSPMGGAETQYF; CDR3nt: TGTGCCAGCAGCCCCATGGGGGGCGCAGAGACCCAGTACTTC
len: 15; d_gene: TRBD1; j_gene: TRBJ1-1; abundance: many; v_gene: TRBV18; CDR3aa: CASSPGTGSIAEAFF; CDR3nt: TGTGCCAGCTCACCGGGGACAGGGTCTATTGCTGAAGCTTTCTTT
len: 13; d_gene: -; j_gene: TRBJ1-1; abundance: -; v_gene: TRBV9; CDR3aa: CASSVAQSGEAFF; CDR3nt: TGTGCCAGCAGCGTAGCGCAGAGCGGTGAAGCTTTCTTT
len: 15; d_gene: TRBD1; j_gene: TRBJ2-7; abundance: few; v_gene: TRBV5-1; CDR3aa: CASSLDGTGDGIRYF; CDR3nt: TGCGCCAGCAGCTTGGACGGGACAGGGGATGGTATACGGTACTTC
len: 16; d_gene: TRBD1; j_gene: TRBJ2-3; abundance: many; v_gene: TRBV5-5; CDR3aa: CASSEGNRGSTDTQYF; CDR3nt: TGTGCCAGCAGCGAGGGTAACAGGGGAAGCACAGATACGCAGTATTTT
len: 15; d_gene: -; j_gene: TRBJ2-3; abundance: -; v_gene: TRBV25-1; CDR3aa: CAGSDITSLVDTQYF; CDR3nt: TGTGCCGGCAGTGACATCACCTCACTAGTAGATACGCAGTATTTT
len: 17; d_gene: TRBD1; j_gene: TRBJ2-2; abundance: -; v_gene: TRBV10-3; CDR3aa: CAISKSRGGADTGELFF; CDR3nt: TGTGCCATCAGTAAATCTCGAGGGGGCGCGGACACCGGGGAGCTGTTTTTT
len: 13; d_gene: -; j_gene: TRBJ2-3; abundance: -; v_gene: TRBV7-9; CDR3aa: CAGGIRSRDTQYF; CDR3nt: TGTGCCGGAGGTATACGGAGCCGTGATACGCAGTATTTT
len: 14; d_gene: TRBD1; j_gene: TRBJ2-7; abundance: -; v_gene: TRBV30; CDR3aa: CAWQGPGTVYEQYF; CDR3nt: TGTGCCTGGCAGGGTCCCGGGACAGTTTACGAGCAGTACTTC
len: 15; d_gene: -; j_gene: TRBJ2-1; abundance: many; v_gene: TRBV20-1; CDR3aa: CSARDGTRQSNEQFF; CDR3nt: TGCAGTGCTAGAGATGGCACTAGACAGAGCAATGAGCAGTTCTTC
len: 15; d_gene: -; j_gene: TRBJ2-7; abundance: many; v_gene: TRBV20-1; CDR3aa: CSAIDRQGGSYEQYF; CDR3nt: TGCAGTGCAATAGATCGGCAGGGGGGAAGCTACGAGCAGTACTTC
len: 13; d_gene: -; j_gene: TRBJ2-2; abundance: -; v_gene: TRBV20-1; CDR3aa: CSASSPNTGELFF; CDR3nt: TGCAGTGCTAGCAGCCCGAACACCGGGGAGCTGTTTTTT
len: 15; d_gene: -; j_gene: TRBJ2-1; abundance: many; v_gene: TRBV9; CDR3aa: CASSPRGDFYNEQFF; CDR3nt: TGTGCCAGCAGCCCCAGAGGGGACTTCTACAATGAGCAGTTCTTC
len: 18; d_gene: TRBD1; j_gene: TRBJ2-6; abundance: many; v_gene: TRBV5-1; CDR3aa: CASSLRPPGGSGANVLTF; CDR3nt: TGCGCCAGCAGCTTACGGCCCCCAGGGGGATCGGGGGCCAACGTCCTGACTTTC
len: 16; d_gene: TRBD1; j_gene: TRBJ1-2; abundance: few; v_gene: TRBV12-3/TRBV12-4; CDR3aa: CASSLGGTGRGHGYTF; CDR3nt: TGTGCCAGCAGTTTGGGGGGGACAGGGAGAGGCCATGGCTACACCTTC
len: 17; d_gene: TRBD2; j_gene: TRBJ2-1; abundance: -; v_gene: TRBV20-1; CDR3aa: CSAPGLAGGNKFDEQFF; CDR3nt: TGCAGTGCTCCGGGACTAGCGGGAGGGAATAAATTCGATGAGCAGTTCTTC
len: 13; d_gene: -; j_gene: TRBJ1-2; abundance: -; v_gene: TRBV30; CDR3aa: CAWRGQGNYGYTF; CDR3nt: TGTGCCTGGAGAGGGCAGGGAAACTATGGCTACACCTTC
len: 15; d_gene: -; j_gene: TRBJ2-3; abundance: -; v_gene: TRBV29-1; CDR3aa: CSVRPPQGRADAQYF; CDR3nt: TGCAGCGTCCGCCCCCCACAGGGGAGGGCAGATGCGCAGTATTTT
len: 15; d_gene: TRBD2; j_gene: TRBJ2-1; abundance: few; v_gene: TRBV19; CDR3aa: CASSSGTSYPPEQFF; CDR3nt: TGTGCCAGTAGTTCCGGGACTAGCTATCCGCCGGAGCAGTTCTTC
len: 15; d_gene: -; j_gene: TRBJ1-2; abundance: many; v_gene: TRBV5-1; CDR3aa: CASSTGRTTNYGYTF; CDR3nt: TGCGCCAGCAGCACGGGACGGACAACTAACTATGGCTACACCTTC
len: 14; d_gene: -; j_gene: TRBJ1-1; abundance: -; v_gene: TRBV19; CDR3aa: CASIGTGRGTEAFF; CDR3nt: TGTGCCAGTATTGGCACGGGTCGAGGGACTGAAGCTTTCTTT